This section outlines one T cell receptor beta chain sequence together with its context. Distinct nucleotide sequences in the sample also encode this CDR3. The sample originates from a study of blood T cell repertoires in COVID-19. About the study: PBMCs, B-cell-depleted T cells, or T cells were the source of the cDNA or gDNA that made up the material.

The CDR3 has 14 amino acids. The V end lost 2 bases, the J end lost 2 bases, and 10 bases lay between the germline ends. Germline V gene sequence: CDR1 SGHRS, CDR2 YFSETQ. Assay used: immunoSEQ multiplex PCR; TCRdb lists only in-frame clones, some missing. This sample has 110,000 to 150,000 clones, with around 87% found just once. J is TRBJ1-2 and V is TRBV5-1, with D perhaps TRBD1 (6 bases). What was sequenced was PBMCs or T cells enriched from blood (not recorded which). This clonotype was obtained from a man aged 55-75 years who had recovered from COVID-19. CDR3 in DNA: TGCGCCAGCAGCTTAGCCGGGACAAACTATGGCTACACCTTC. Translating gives CASSLAGTNYGYTF.